This is a list of T cell receptor beta chains from one sample in a study of blood T cell repertoires in COVID-19. Libraries were prepared by immunoSEQ multiplex PCR; TCRdb keeps only in-frame clonotypes and omits some of them. The sample consists of just under 65,000 clones, over 60% of them appearing once. The sequencing input was peripheral blood. The origin of the receptors is a human donor in a cohort sampled during active COVID-19. Both conserved end residues are part of each CDR3. The D gene is left open where the match is weak. Some rows mark clone size as missing; the rest say once, few, many or name a class of expanded clone.

V gene	J gene	clone size	D gene	CDR3 protein	CDR3 DNA
TRBV21-1	TRBJ2-6	.	.	CASSASPAGSGANVLTF	TGTGCCAGCAGCGCCTCCCCGGCGGGCTCTGGGGCCAACGTCCTGACTTTC
TRBV6-6	TRBJ1-5	.	TRBD1	CASSPRRTGDRNQPQHF	TGTGCCAGCAGTCCAAGAAGAACAGGGGACCGCAATCAGCCCCAGCATTTT
TRBV12-3/TRBV12-4	TRBJ2-2	.	.	CASSILSAGELFF	TGTGCCAGCAGTATCCTCAGCGCCGGGGAGCTGTTTTTT
TRBV2	TRBJ1-6	once	.	CASSERELNSPLHF	TGTGCCAGCAGTGAAAGGGAGCTTAATTCACCCCTCCACTTT
TRBV28	TRBJ2-7	.	.	CASTRFDEQYF	TGTGCCAGCACTAGGTTCGACGAGCAGTACTTC
TRBV9	TRBJ2-7	few	TRBD1	CASSVTGGKGEQYF	TGTGCCAGCAGCGTAACAGGGGGCAAGGGCGAGCAGTACTTC
TRBV7-9	TRBJ2-1	.	.	CASSWFGQTRSYNEQFF	TGTGCCAGCAGCTGGTTCGGACAAACCCGCTCCTACAATGAGCAGTTCTTC
TRBV13	TRBJ1-2	.	TRBD1	CASSSRTGYGYTF	TGTGCCAGCAGCTCCAGGACAGGCTATGGCTACACCTTC
TRBV9	TRBJ1-3	.	.	CASSVEQNGNTIYF	TGTGCCAGCAGCGTAGAACAGAATGGAAACACCATATATTTT
TRBV6-4	TRBJ1-1	many	.	CASSRSPGLNTEAFF	TGTGCCAGCAGCCGCTCCCCAGGGCTTAACACTGAAGCTTTCTTT
TRBV29-1	TRBJ1-1	.	.	CSGDRSRDTEAFF	TGCAGCGGTGACAGATCTCGGGACACTGAAGCTTTCTTT
TRBV28	TRBJ1-2	.	.	CASSSDIYGYTF	TGTGCCAGCAGCAGCGATATTTATGGCTACACCTTC
TRBV3-1/TRBV3-2	TRBJ2-3	.	TRBD2	CASSSPPGLAGGRTDTQYF	TGTGCCAGCAGCTCACCCCCGGGACTAGCGGGGGGGCGCACAGATACGCAGTATTTT
TRBV30	TRBJ2-7	.	.	CAWSVQGGASEQYF	TGTGCCTGGAGTGTACAGGGGGGGGCGAGTGAGCAGTACTTC
TRBV6-6	TRBJ2-7	.	.	CASSFPDTGYVNEQYF	TGTGCCAGCAGTTTCCCGGACACAGGGTACGTCAACGAGCAGTACTTC
TRBV12-3/TRBV12-4	TRBJ1-3	few	TRBD1	CASSLGTGSTIYF	TGTGCCAGCAGTCTAGGGACAGGGAGCACCATATATTTT
TRBV5-4	TRBJ1-2	once	.	CASSTFSQGKRSSYGYTF	TGTGCCAGCAGTACCTTCTCCCAGGGGAAAAGGTCTAGCTATGGCTACACCTTC
TRBV30	TRBJ2-1	.	.	CAWRKRGRGNEQFF	TGTGCCTGGCGCAAGCGGGGCAGGGGCAATGAGCAGTTCTTC
TRBV19	TRBJ1-2	.	.	CASSIQDFRYTF	TGTGCCAGTAGTATCCAGGACTTTCGATACACCTTC
TRBV5-1	TRBJ1-6	.	TRBD1	CASSVDRLTLSPLHF	TGCGCCAGCAGCGTGGACAGGCTAACCCTTTCACCCCTCCACTTT
TRBV11-2	TRBJ2-5	.	.	CASSLPGVKTQYF	TGTGCCAGCAGCTTACCAGGGGTAAAGACCCAGTACTTC
TRBV6-2/TRBV6-3	TRBJ1-6	.	.	CASSYLGANSPLHF	TGTGCCAGCAGTTACCTTGGAGCTAATTCACCCCTCCACTTT
TRBV4-2	TRBJ2-2	.	TRBD2	CASSQRTSGGPTGELFF	TGTGCCAGCAGCCAACGGACTAGCGGGGGGCCCACCGGGGAGCTGTTTTTT
TRBV5-1	TRBJ2-1	.	.	CASSERQTYNEQFF	TGCGCCAGCAGCGAGAGACAGACCTACAATGAGCAGTTCTTC